One sample yielded the 20 T cell receptor beta chains listed below, sequenced in a study of persistence of HIV-infected CD4 T cells (dated by TCRdb to 2018 to 2020). TCRbeta repertoires were sequenced from genomic DNA with the immunoSEQ hsTCRB assay version 4 in survey mode. Not all clones reach the TCRdb copy of this immuneACCESS table, which keeps in-frame sequences only. Checked studies attribute under half of the gap to unresolved V genes and leave the rest unexplained. Recorded for this sample are about 60,000 clones; roughly 77% of them occurred a single time. The ten most abundant clones make up under 2% of the sample. Their specific antigens are unknown. The treatment or condition tag for this specimen amounts to: suppressive antiretroviral therapy. Cells were stimulated with a pool of overlapping HIV-1 Gag 15-mer peptides at 0.75 to 1 ug per peptide per mL. Nonresponding CD40L-negative CD69-negative CD45RO-high memory CD4+ T cells were sorted as memory populations depleted of antigen-responding cells.

The sequencing here drew on CD4+ T cells sorted from PBMCs after approximately 19-hour stimulation, taken from a patient who received antiretroviral therapy. Read against the paper, the sample's cell subset or site label means: CD40L-CD69- CD45RO-high memory CD4 T cells not responding to Gag peptides. All receptors derive from an adult man with HIV who was CMV-seropositive.

The V call is TRBV5-4, the J call TRBJ1-1; D perhaps matches TRBD1 (5 bases). CDR3 size: 14 residues. The germline V gene encodes CDR1 SGHNT and CDR2 YYREEE (reference sequence). Between the trimmed V and J ends, which lost 1 base and 1 base, there was a span of 8 bases. CDR3 nucleotide sequence: TGTGCCAGCAGCTTGTTACAGGCGAACACTGAAGCTTTCTTT. This encodes CASSLLQANTEAFF.

V usage is TRBV9 and J usage is TRBJ2-3, with D possibly matching TRBD2 (6 bases). The V end was cut by 3 bases, the J end by 0 bases, with 17 bases between. The CDR3 loop spans 17 amino acids. Germline V gene sequence: CDR1 SGDLS, CDR2 YYNGEE. CDR3 nucleotide sequence: TGTGCCAGCAGCGAGAGCCTTAGCGGCGCTAGCACAGATACGCAGTATTTT. This sequence encodes CASSESLSGASTDTQYF.

The V gene is TRBV5-5, the J gene TRBJ1-5; D is ambiguous. This CDR3 spans 16 amino acids. The germline gives CDR1 SGHKS, CDR2 YYEKEE (reference sequence). Trimming pared 0 bases from V and 0 bases from J, leaving 10 bases between. This CDR3 is CASSLVLGNSNQPQHF. CDR3 coding DNA: TGTGCCAGCAGCTTGGTACTGGGGAATAGCAATCAGCCCCAGCATTTT.

This chain connects TRBV27 to TRBJ2-3; TRBD2 aligns across 12 bases. The CDR3 consists of 14 residues. The germline V gene has CDR1 MNHEY and CDR2 SMNVEV (reference sequence). V shed 5 bases and J 7 bases; nucleotides not matched to a gene: 4. The DNA of the CDR3 is TGTGCCAGCAGTCTAGGACTAGCGGGGTATACGCAGTATTTT. Its translation is CASSLGLAGYTQYF.

The V gene is TRBV9, the J gene TRBJ2-7; possible D gene TRBD2, 5 bases. The CDR3 loop spans 16 amino acids. V gave up 0 bases and J gave up 3 bases, with 16 bases separating them. Looked up from germline, CDR1 is SGDLS and CDR2 is YYNGEE. The DNA for the CDR3 is TGTGCCAGCAGCGTAGCGGGGTCCTCCTCTTTCTACGAGCAGTACTTC. It encodes CASSVAGSSSFYEQYF.

The chain combines TRBV19 with TRBJ2-6; no definite D call. This CDR3 is built from 15 residues. The germline V gene encodes CDR1 LNHDA and CDR2 SQIVND (reference sequence). Trimming cost V 6 bases and J 0 bases, with 9 bases left between them. In nucleotides, the CDR3 is TGTGCCAGTAGCCGACTTTCCTCTGGGGCCAACGTCCTGACTTTC. Translation gives CASSRLSSGANVLTF.

The CDR3 nucleotides read TGTGCCAGCAGTTTAGCGGAAAGGGATACGCAGTATTTT. It encodes CASSLAERDTQYF. This chain connects TRBV12-3 or TRBV12-4 to TRBJ2-3; D is ambiguous. V lost 0 bases and J 6 bases, leaving 7 bases between the germline ends. The CDR3 extends over 13 amino acids.

The chain links TRBV5-5 to TRBJ2-3; 8 bases map to TRBD1. This CDR3 has 15 amino acids. The J segment lost 1 base and the V segment lost 8 bases, leaving 9 bases of the junction unmatched. Germline assignment: CDR1 SGHKS and CDR2 YYEKEE (reference sequence). The CDR3 sequence: CASSTGGSGTDTQYF. The CDR3 DNA sequence: TGTGCCAGTTCAACAGGGGGTTCGGGCACAGATACGCAGTATTTT.

In the case of this clone: The sample carries other DNA sequences with the same CDR3. The gene calls are TRBV5-5 and TRBJ1-3; no firm D call. Germline lookup yields CDR1 SGHKS and CDR2 YYEKEE (reference sequence). The CDR3 spans 15 residues. The V and J ends lost 4 bases and 0 bases respectively, with 11 bases between them. The CDR3 DNA is TGTGCCAGCAGCCTCGACGGGAGCTCTGGAAACACCATATATTTT. This translates into CASSLDGSSGNTIYF.

This clone was detected once. The chain links TRBV7-6 to TRBJ1-5; tentatively, D is TRBD1 (5 bases). Trimming took 1 base from V and 7 from J, leaving 14 bases between them. The CDR3 loop spans 15 amino acids. Germline V CDR1 and CDR2: SGHVS, FNYEAQ. CDR3 region: CASSLDGSGSQPQHF. The CDR3 DNA is TGTGCCAGCAGCTTAGATGGGTCAGGGAGCCAGCCCCAGCATTTT. Together with reference TRBV7-6 and TRBJ1-5, the CDR3 gives the full variable domain: GAGVSQSPRYKVTKRGQDVALRCDPISGHVSLYWYRQALGQGPEFLTYFNYEAQQDKSGLPNDRFSAERPEGSISTLTIQRTEQRDSAMYRCASSLDGSGSQPQHFGDGTRLSIL.

The J gene is TRBJ1-6, the V gene TRBV6-4, with TRBD1 matching 7 bases. Unmatched junction bases numbered 6, after V lost 5 bases and J lost 8 bases. The CDR3 runs 14 residues. Germline CDR1 and CDR2: MRHNA and SNTAGT. CDR3 loop: CASSRGTVYSPLHF. CDR3 in DNA: TGTGCCAGCAGTCGGGGGACAGTTTATTCACCCCTCCACTTT.

This clone was observed a handful of times. CDR3 region: CATKGQGRGQPQHF. CDR3 coding DNA: TGTGCCACCAAGGGACAGGGGAGGGGGCAGCCCCAGCATTTT. V is TRBV24-1 and J is TRBJ1-5; TRBD1 matches 10 bases. There are 14 residues in the CDR3. The V gene's germline CDR1 is KGHDR and CDR2 SFDVKD. V lost 8 bases and J lost 7; bases outside the gene matches: 7.

The V call is TRBV5-1, the J call TRBJ2-5; D is uncertain. The CDR3 length is 11 residues. Germline values: CDR1 SGHRS, CDR2 YFSETQ. The ends were cut back, 4 bases at V and 1 base at J, with 2 bases in the middle. The CDR3 DNA follows: TGCGCCAGCAGCCTCCAAGAGACCCAGTACTTC. Encoded protein: CASSLQETQYF.

This clone appeared a few times. The chain uses TRBV9 and TRBJ1-3, with no clear D. There are 12 residues in the CDR3. V lost 4 bases and J lost 4, with 6 bases in between. Germline values: CDR1 SGDLS, CDR2 YYNGEE. As DNA, the CDR3 is TGTGCCAGCAGCTACGGAGGAAACACCATATATTTT. Protein product: CASSYGGNTIYF.

A few counts support this clone. This chain joins TRBV7-2 and TRBJ1-5; unclear D gene. Germline assignment: CDR1 SGHTA and CDR2 FQGNSA. The CDR3 is made up of 15 amino acids. V lost 5 bases, J lost 2 bases, and 13 bases lay in between. The CDR3 DNA sequence: TGTGCCAGCAGCCCTTGGGTGGGAGGCAATCAGCCCCAGCATTTT. The encoded protein is CASSPWVGGNQPQHF.

The chain carries TRBV3-1 (or the pseudogene TRBV3-2) and TRBJ1-1, with D unclear. There are 12 residues in the CDR3. The V end lost 8 bases, the J end lost 0 bases, and 7 bases lay between the germline ends. Per the germline V gene, CDR1 is LGHDT and CDR2 is YNNKEL (reference sequence). CDR3 residues: CASAGMNTEAFF. DNA of the CDR3: TGTGCCAGCGCGGGTATGAACACTGAAGCTTTCTTT.

The gene calls are TRBV18 and TRBJ1-2; D is possibly TRBD1 (5 bases). Germline V gene sequence: CDR1 KGHSH, CDR2 LQKENI. With 3 bases removed from V and 5 bases from J, the gap between germline ends came to 10 bases. CDR3 length: 13 amino acids. The DNA for the CDR3 is TGTGCCAGCTCACCCGGGACCGGGTATGGCTACACCTTC. Translation gives CASSPGTGYGYTF.

The chain combines TRBV6-5 with TRBJ1-2, with D unresolved. Trimming stripped 5 bases from V and 9 bases from J, with 16 bases between. CDR3 length equals 13 residues. Germline-derived CDR1 and CDR2 are MNHEY and SVGAGI. DNA of the CDR3: TGTGCCAGCAGTCGCTCAGGCCCAGCGAGCTACACCTTC. Protein: CASSRSGPASYTF.

The rearrangement links TRBV19 to TRBJ1-6; 7 bases fit TRBD1. CDR3 length: 13 residues. CDR1 and CDR2 (germline): LNHDA, SQIVND (reference sequence). The trim removed 10 bases at V and 7 bases at J, leaving 7 bases unmatched. The CDR3 region is CATRDSRNSPLHF. The CDR3 coding sequence is TGTGCCACCCGGGACAGTAGAAATTCACCCCTCCACTTT.

In nucleotides, the CDR3 is TGCGCCAGCAGCCAAGAGCCTAGAACGTATGGAAACACCATATATTTT. Encoded protein: CASSQEPRTYGNTIYF. The chain is built from TRBV4-1 and TRBJ1-3; D is uncertain. The CDR3 is 16 amino acids. The germline V gene has CDR1 MGHRA and CDR2 YSYEKL. V lost 0 bases, J lost 3 bases, and 12 bases lay in between.